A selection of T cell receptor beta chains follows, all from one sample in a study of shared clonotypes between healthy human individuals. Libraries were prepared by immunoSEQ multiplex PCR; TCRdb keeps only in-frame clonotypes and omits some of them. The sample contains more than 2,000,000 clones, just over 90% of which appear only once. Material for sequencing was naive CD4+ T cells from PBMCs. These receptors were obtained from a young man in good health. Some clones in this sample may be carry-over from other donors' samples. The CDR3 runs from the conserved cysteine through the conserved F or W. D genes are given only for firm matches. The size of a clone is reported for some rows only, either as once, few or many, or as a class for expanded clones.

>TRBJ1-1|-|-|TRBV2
CASSGWAQTTEAFF
TGTGCCAGCAGTGGGTGGGCACAGACCACTGAAGCTTTCTTT
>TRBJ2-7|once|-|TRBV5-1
CASSSAGGRVGGYEQYF
TGCGCCAGCAGCTCCGCCGGGGGCAGGGTAGGAGGCTACGAGCAGTACTTC
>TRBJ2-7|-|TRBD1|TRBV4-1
CASSQGRDRGGYEQYF
TGCGCCAGCAGCCAAGGTCGGGACAGGGGGGGCTACGAGCAGTACTTC
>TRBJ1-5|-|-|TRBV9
CASSPGGHSNQPQHF
TGTGCCAGCAGCCCCGGGGGGCATAGCAATCAGCCCCAGCATTTT
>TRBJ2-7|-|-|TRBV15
CATTARRGAYEQYF
TGTGCCACCACAGCCCGGCGGGGAGCCTACGAGCAGTACTTC
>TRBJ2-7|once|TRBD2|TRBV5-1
CASSFLAGGPNLGYEQYF
TGCGCCAGCAGCTTCCTAGCGGGAGGGCCTAATTTAGGCTACGAGCAGTACTTC
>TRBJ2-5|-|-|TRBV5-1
CASRYDPYQETQYF
TGCGCCAGCAGGTACGACCCCTACCAAGAGACCCAGTACTTC
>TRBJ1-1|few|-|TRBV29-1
CSVATLMNTEAFF
TGCAGCGTTGCTACCCTCATGAACACTGAAGCTTTCTTT
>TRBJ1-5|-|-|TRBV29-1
CSVDSALGGQPQHF
TGCAGCGTTGACAGTGCCCTCGGCGGTCAGCCCCAGCATTTT
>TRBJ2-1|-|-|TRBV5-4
CASSMKAYYNEQFF
TGTGCCAGCAGCATGAAGGCTTACTACAATGAGCAGTTCTTC
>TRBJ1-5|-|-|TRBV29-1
CSALTGQTHSNQPQHF
TGCAGCGCACTTACGGGACAAACACATAGCAATCAGCCCCAGCATTTT
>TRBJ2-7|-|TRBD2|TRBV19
CASRNSGRGTYEQYF
TGTGCCAGTAGAAATAGCGGGAGGGGCACCTACGAGCAGTACTTC
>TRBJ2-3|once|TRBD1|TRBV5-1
CASSLQGQGAGTDTQYF
TGCGCCAGCAGCCTCCAGGGACAGGGGGCTGGTACAGATACGCAGTATTTT
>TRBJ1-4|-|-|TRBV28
CASSLPAATNEKLFF
TGTGCCAGCAGTTTGCCGGCCGCAACTAATGAAAAACTGTTTTTT
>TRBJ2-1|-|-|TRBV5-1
CASSLNLAASSYNEQFF
TGCGCCAGCAGCTTGAATCTAGCCGCTAGCTCCTACAATGAGCAGTTCTTC
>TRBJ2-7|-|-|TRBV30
CAWTLGSDYEQYF
TGTGCCTGGACCCTGGGTTCCGACTACGAGCAGTACTTC
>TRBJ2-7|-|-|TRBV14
CASSQELRGAYEQYF
TGTGCCAGCAGCCAAGAGCTCAGGGGGGCCTACGAGCAGTACTTC
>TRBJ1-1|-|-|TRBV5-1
CASSLEVGDFAEAFF
TGCGCCAGCAGCTTGGAGGTTGGGGATTTCGCTGAAGCTTTCTTT
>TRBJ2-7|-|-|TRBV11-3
CASSSNSDAYEQYF
TGTGCCAGCAGCTCCAATAGCGATGCCTACGAGCAGTACTTC
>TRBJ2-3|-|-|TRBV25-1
CASSAKGAIADTQYF
TGTGCCAGCAGTGCCAAAGGGGCGATCGCAGATACGCAGTATTTT
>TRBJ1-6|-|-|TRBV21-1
CARDTGKGSYNSPLHF
TGTGCCAGGGATACAGGGAAGGGCTCCTATAATTCACCCCTCCACTTT
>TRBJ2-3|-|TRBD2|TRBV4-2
CASSQGAGGRVRGTDTQYF
TGTGCCAGCAGCCAAGGTGCGGGAGGGCGGGTTCGAGGCACAGATACGCAGTATTTT
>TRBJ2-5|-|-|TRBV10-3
CATQGGPPGSQYF
TGTGCCACCCAAGGAGGACCTCCTGGGTCCCAGTACTTC
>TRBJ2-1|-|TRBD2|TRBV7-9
CASSLASGRTNEQFF
TGTGCCAGCAGCTTAGCTAGCGGGAGGACCAATGAGCAGTTCTTC
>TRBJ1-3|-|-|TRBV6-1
CASSDPPGLAGNTIYF
TGTGCCAGCAGTGATCCGCCGGGGTTAGCCGGAAACACCATATATTTT
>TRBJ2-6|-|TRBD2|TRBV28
CASSLVTSGFSGGANVLTF
TGTGCCAGCAGTTTAGTGACTAGCGGGTTCTCTGGAGGGGCCAACGTCCTGACTTTC
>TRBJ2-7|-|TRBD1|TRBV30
CACSGQPIYEQYF
TGTGCCTGTTCGGGACAGCCTATCTACGAGCAGTACTTC
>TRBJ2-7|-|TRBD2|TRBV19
CASSIVASGSYEQYF
TGTGCCAGTAGTATAGTGGCTAGCGGGAGTTACGAGCAGTACTTC
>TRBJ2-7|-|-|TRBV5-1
CASSLFDRSIEQYF
TGCGCCAGCAGCTTGTTCGATCGTTCAATCGAGCAGTACTTC
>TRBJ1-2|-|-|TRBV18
CASSPRQVYGYTF
TGTGCCAGCTCACCTAGACAGGTTTATGGCTACACCTTC
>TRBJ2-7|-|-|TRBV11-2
CASSQRPYEQYF
TGTGCCAGCAGCCAGAGACCCTACGAGCAGTACTTC
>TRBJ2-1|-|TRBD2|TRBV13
CASSRTSGSSYNEQFF
TGTGCCAGCAGCCGGACTAGCGGTAGCTCCTACAATGAGCAGTTCTTC
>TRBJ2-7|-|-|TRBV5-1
CASSLGTYEQYF
TGCGCCAGCAGCTTGGGAACCTACGAGCAGTACTTC
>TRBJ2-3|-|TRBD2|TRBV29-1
CSTTRTSGSDTQYF
TGCAGCACCACGCGGACTAGCGGGAGCGATACGCAGTATTTT
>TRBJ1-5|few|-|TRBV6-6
CASSYPSGYSNQPQHF
TGTGCCAGCAGTTACCCCTCAGGTTATAGCAATCAGCCCCAGCATTTT
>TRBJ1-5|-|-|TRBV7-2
CASSLIREQPQHF
TGTGCCAGCAGCTTGATACGGGAGCAGCCCCAGCATTTT
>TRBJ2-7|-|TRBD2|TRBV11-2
CASSLGGRLHDEQYF
TGTGCCAGCAGCCTAGGCGGGAGGCTGCATGACGAGCAGTACTTC
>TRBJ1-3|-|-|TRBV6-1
CASRDSRGTIYF
TGTGCCAGCAGGGACAGCCGCGGCACCATATATTTT
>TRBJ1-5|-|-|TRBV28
CASSLYQDSNQPQHF
TGTGCCAGCAGTTTATATCAGGATAGCAATCAGCCCCAGCATTTT
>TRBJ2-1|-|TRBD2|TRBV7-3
CASSLTSGIVNEQFF
TGTGCCAGCAGTCTAACTAGCGGGATCGTCAATGAGCAGTTCTTC
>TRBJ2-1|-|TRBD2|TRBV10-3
CAISEGLAGVNEQFF
TGTGCCATCAGTGAAGGACTAGCGGGAGTCAATGAGCAGTTCTTC
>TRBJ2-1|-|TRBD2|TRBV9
CASSVLAGANNEQFF
TGTGCCAGCAGCGTCCTAGCGGGAGCGAATAATGAGCAGTTCTTC
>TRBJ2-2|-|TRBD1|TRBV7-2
CASSLGTGIRAGELFF
TGTGCCAGCAGCTTAGGGACAGGGATAAGGGCCGGGGAGCTGTTTTTT
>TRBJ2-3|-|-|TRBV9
CASSVGGASTDTQYF
TGTGCCAGCAGCGTAGGGGGGGCCAGCACAGATACGCAGTATTTT
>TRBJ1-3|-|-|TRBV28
CASSTPGGGNTIYF
TGTGCCAGCAGTACCCCGGGAGGAGGAAACACCATATATTTT
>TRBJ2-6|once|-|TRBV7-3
CASSLTAGAGANVLTF
TGTGCCAGCAGCTTAACCGCCGGGGCTGGGGCCAACGTCCTGACTTTC
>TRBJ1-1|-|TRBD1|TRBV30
CAWSDDRGLGTEAFF
TGTGCCTGGAGCGACGACAGGGGGCTGGGAACTGAAGCTTTCTTT
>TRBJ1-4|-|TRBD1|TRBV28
CASSFPGQGREKLFF
TGTGCCAGCAGTTTCCCTGGACAGGGACGGGAAAAACTGTTTTTT
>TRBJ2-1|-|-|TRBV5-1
CASREGENNEQFF
TGCGCCAGCAGAGAAGGAGAGAACAATGAGCAGTTCTTC
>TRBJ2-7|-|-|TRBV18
CASSLRGDEQYF
TGTGCCAGCTCACTACGTGGGGACGAGCAGTACTTC
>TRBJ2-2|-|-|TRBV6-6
CATKTSLSGELFF
TGTGCCACCAAAACTAGTCTCTCCGGGGAGCTGTTTTTT
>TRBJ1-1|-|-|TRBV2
CASALLGVTEAFF
TGTGCCAGCGCCTTACTAGGGGTAACTGAAGCTTTCTTT
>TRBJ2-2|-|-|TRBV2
CASSPLMDGELFF
TGTGCCAGCAGTCCATTGATGGACGGGGAGCTGTTTTTT
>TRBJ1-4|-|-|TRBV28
CASSLTANEKLFF
TGTGCCAGCAGTTTGACAGCGAATGAAAAACTGTTTTTT
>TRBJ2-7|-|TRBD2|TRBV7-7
CASSLGEGSGYEQYF
TGTGCCAGCAGCTTGGGGGAGGGGTCAGGGTACGAGCAGTACTTC